The 30 T cell receptor beta chains below were found in one sample sequenced in a study of beta chain features in type 1 diabetes. As every portion of the isolated RNA was reverse transcribed, the sequencing read expressed TCRB transcripts. Method: immunoSEQ multiplex PCR; TCRdb's copy keeps in-frame clones and lacks some. The sample carries some 330,000 clones, 9.5% to 12% recorded once. The sample comprised naive CD4+ T cells from blood. Source of these receptors: a woman aged 30 to 39 in good health.

This clone was detected only a few times. J is TRBJ2-1 and V is TRBV14, with 13 bases matching TRBD2. V lost 5 bases and J lost 6; bases outside the gene matches: 4. This CDR3 is 15 amino acids long. Germline CDR1 SGHDN, CDR2 FVKESK. This CDR3 is CASSSRTSGGNEQFF. The CDR3 DNA follows: TGTGCCAGCAGCTCGAGGACTAGCGGGGGCAATGAGCAGTTCTTC.

This clone was seen more than once but under ten times. The V call is TRBV28, the J call TRBJ2-1; D perhaps matches TRBD1 (5 bases). The V and J ends lost 2 bases and 5 bases respectively, with 16 bases between them. Germline V gene sequence: CDR1 MDHEN, CDR2 SYDVKM. The CDR3 extends over 16 amino acids. CDR3 sequence reads: CASSLAGLGGNNEQFF. CDR3 DNA: TGTGCCAGCAGTTTAGCAGGGCTCGGTGGGAACAATGAGCAGTTCTTC. Full variable domain (outside the CDR3, taken from reference TRBV28 and TRBJ2-1): DVKVTQSSRYLVKRTGEKVFLECVQDMDHENMFWYRQDPGLGLRLIYFSYDVKMKEKGDIPEGYSVSREKKERFSLILESASTNQTSMYLCASSLAGLGGNNEQFFGPGTRLTVL.

In this sample, this clone turned up a few times. The gene calls are TRBV7-8 and TRBJ2-5; D is unresolved. Between the trimmed V and J ends, which lost 5 bases and 5 bases, there was a span of 18 bases. The CDR3 runs to 15 residues. Germline values: CDR1 SGHVS, CDR2 FQNEAQ. CDR3 residues: CASSPRTTEPETQYF. The CDR3 nucleotides read TGTGCCAGCAGCCCTCGAACGACTGAGCCGGAGACCCAGTACTTC.

CDR3 sequence reads: CASMGKSNTGELFF. Written as DNA, the CDR3 is TGTGCCAGCATGGGCAAATCGAACACCGGGGAGCTGTTTTTT. This chain connects TRBV28 to TRBJ2-2; D is unclear. The length of the CDR3 is 14 residues. V was shortened by 7 bases and J by 0 bases, with 9 bases between the two germline ends. CDR1 and CDR2 from the germline V gene are MDHEN and SYDVKM.

This clone has just a few counts. Additional DNA sequences in this sample encode the identical CDR3. The chain couples TRBV9 to TRBJ2-7; 9 bases line up with TRBD2. The V segment lost 0 bases and the J segment 1 base; nucleotides outside the gene matches: 2. CDR1 SGDLS and CDR2 YYNGEE come from the germline V gene. CDR3 length: 15 residues. The CDR3 DNA is TGTGCCAGCAGCGTAGGACTAGCGGAGTCCTACGAGCAGTACTTC. Amino acid sequence: CASSVGLAESYEQYF.

The CDR3 sequence: CASSTRRGYGYTF. CDR3 coding DNA: TGTGCCAGCAGCACTCGGAGAGGCTATGGCTACACCTTC. The rearrangement joins TRBV21-1 to TRBJ1-2. TRBV21-1 is a recognized pseudogene. The length of the CDR3 is 13 residues.

This clone was picked up a small number of times. This chain connects TRBV6-5 to TRBJ1-5; TRBD1 is a possible D gene (6 bases). Trimming cost V 0 bases and J 6 bases, with 12 bases left between them. Germline assignment: CDR1 MNHEY and CDR2 SVGAGI. The CDR3 spans 15 residues. Here the CDR3 reads CASSYSLGAGQPQHF. CDR3 sequence (DNA): TGTGCCAGCAGTTACTCGTTGGGGGCAGGTCAGCCCCAGCATTTT.

The chain recombines TRBV6-5 with TRBJ2-1; 8 bases are shared with TRBD1. Germline V gene sequence: CDR1 MNHEY, CDR2 SVGAGI. The ends lost 6 bases at V and 5 bases at J; junction bases unmatched: 9. The CDR3 totals 15 residues. The CDR3 DNA follows: TGTGCCAGCAGAGCAGACAGGGGCGGGAACAATGAGCAGTTCTTC. It is translated as CASRADRGGNNEQFF.

This clone was counted only a few times. The rearrangement uses TRBV7-9 and TRBJ1-1; D call uncertain. V lost 5 bases and J 0 bases, leaving 7 bases between the germline ends. Per the germline V gene, CDR1 is SEHNR and CDR2 is FQNEAQ (reference sequence). The CDR3 loop spans 13 amino acids. This chain's CDR3 is CASSLFMNTEAFF. The CDR3 nucleotides are TGTGCCAGCAGCCTATTCATGAACACTGAAGCTTTCTTT.

V and J are TRBV28 and TRBJ1-1; D is unclear. In germline, CDR1 is MDHEN, CDR2 SYDVKM. This CDR3 comprises 12 residues. Between the trimmed V and J ends, which lost 5 bases and 4 bases, there was a span of 8 bases. The CDR3 loop reads CASSLLSTEAFF. CDR3 DNA sequence: TGTGCCAGCAGTCTACTCTCCACTGAAGCTTTCTTT.

The chain couples TRBV18 to TRBJ2-2, with TRBD2 matching 9 bases. V lost 4 bases and J lost 0; bases outside the gene matches: 3. This CDR3 comprises 16 residues. Germline values: CDR1 KGHSH, CDR2 LQKENI. CDR3 nucleotide sequence: TGTGCCAGCTCACTCACTAGCGGGCCGAACACCGGGGAGCTGTTTTTT. The encoded protein is CASSLTSGPNTGELFF.

This clone was observed a few times. The CDR3 DNA reads as TGTGCCAGCAGTTTAACCGGGATTGGGGACACTGAAGCTTTCTTT. It encodes CASSLTGIGDTEAFF. The V call is TRBV6-5, the J call TRBJ1-1; D gene uncertain. Per the germline V gene, CDR1 is MNHEY and CDR2 is SVGAGI. This CDR3 is built from 15 residues. Deletions cut 4 bases from V and 3 bases from J, with 15 bases between.

V usage is TRBV18 and J usage is TRBJ2-7; TRBD1 aligns across 7 bases. CDR1 is KGHSH, CDR2 LQKENI, per germline. The CDR3 extends over 15 amino acids. J gave up 0 bases and V 2 bases, and 4 bases lay outside the gene matches. CDR3 sequence reads: CASSPKTGTSYEQYF. In DNA form, the CDR3 reads TGTGCCAGCTCACCAAAGACAGGGACCTCCTACGAGCAGTACTTC.

This clone was seen a few times. This chain connects TRBV28 to TRBJ1-2, with 7 bases that match TRBD1. CDR3 length equals 13 residues. V was pared by 6 bases and J by 4 bases, with 5 bases of the junction left unmatched. The germline CDR1 and CDR2 sequences are MDHEN and SYDVKM. The CDR3 DNA reads as TGTGCCAGCAGGCCGACAGGGTTCTATGGCTACACCTTC. As protein: CASRPTGFYGYTF.

The gene calls are TRBV27 and TRBJ1-2, with 7 bases lining up with TRBD1. This CDR3 has 13 amino acids. CDR1 and CDR2 from the germline V gene are MNHEY and SMNVEV (reference sequence). The V segment lost 6 bases and the J segment 3 bases; nucleotides outside the gene matches: 4. This CDR3 reads CASSTTGDYGYTF. The CDR3 nucleotides are TGTGCCAGCAGCACCACAGGGGACTATGGCTACACCTTC.

The V gene is TRBV20-1, the J gene TRBJ1-3; no reliable D call. This CDR3 has 11 amino acids. With 3 bases removed from V and 3 bases from J, the gap between germline ends came to 3 bases. Germline CDR1 is DFQATT and CDR2 is SNEGSKA (reference sequence). In DNA form, the CDR3 reads TGCAGTGCTAGTAATGGAAACACCATATATTTT. This gives the protein CSASNGNTIYF.

V is TRBV2 and J is TRBJ2-3, with TRBD2 identical over 7 bases. Per the germline V gene, CDR1 is SNHLY and CDR2 is FYNNEI. V was pared by 8 bases and J by 0 bases, with 8 bases of the junction left unmatched. CDR3 size: 15 residues. The DNA for the CDR3 is TGTGCCAGCGGCGCTAGCGGAGCCAGCACAGATACGCAGTATTTT. Residues: CASGASGASTDTQYF.

This chain uses TRBV5-6 with TRBJ1-5; 8 bases map to TRBD1. Trimming took 4 bases from V and 1 from J; bases not matched to a gene: 4. This CDR3 has 15 residues. Germline CDR1 is SGHDT and CDR2 is YYEEEE. The CDR3 spells CASSPQGASNQPQHF. The CDR3 coding sequence is TGTGCCAGCAGCCCTCAGGGGGCGAGCAATCAGCCCCAGCATTTT.

This CDR3 is CAISGGSATDTQYF. In DNA form, the CDR3 reads TGTGCCATCAGTGGCGGGAGCGCCACAGATACGCAGTATTTT. The chain couples TRBV10-3 to TRBJ2-3, with 7 bases lining up with TRBD2. Germline V gene sequence: CDR1 ENHRY, CDR2 SYGVKD. The junction had 3 bases not matched to a gene; V was cut back by 4 bases and J by 2 bases. The CDR3 length is 14 residues.

This clone was observed a handful of times. V and J are TRBV15 and TRBJ1-2, with 9 bases matching TRBD1. J gave up 7 bases and V 5 bases, and 17 bases lay outside the gene matches. Germline V gene lookup returns CDR1 LNHNV and CDR2 YYDKDF (reference sequence). This CDR3 has 17 amino acids. As DNA, the CDR3 is TGTGCCACCAGCCGCACCGGGACAGGGACGCGGAGCAGTGGCTACACCTTC. Residues: CATSRTGTGTRSSGYTF.

CDR3 sequence reads: CASSSDRPSYEQYF. The CDR3 DNA reads TGTGCCAGCAGCTCCGACAGGCCTTCCTACGAGCAGTACTTC. This sequence joins TRBV11-1 and TRBJ2-7; a possible D gene is TRBD1 (6 bases). The germline V gene has CDR1 SGHAT and CDR2 FQDESV (reference sequence). Trimming took off 4 bases at V and 1 base at J, with 11 bases between the two ends. This CDR3 contains 14 residues.

This clone showed up just a few times. V gene TRBV6-1 combines with J gene TRBJ2-6; D is ambiguous. Trimming left V 2 bases short and J 4 bases short, with 9 bases between. This CDR3 region has 15 residues. Looked up from germline, CDR1 is MNHNS and CDR2 is SASEGT. The CDR3 coding sequence is TGTGCCAGCAGTGAACCGGTCGCCGGGGCCAACGTCCTGACTTTC. It specifies CASSEPVAGANVLTF.

This sequence joins TRBV6-1 and TRBJ1-1; D gene ambiguous. This CDR3 is 12 amino acids long. Germline assignment: CDR1 MNHNS and CDR2 SASEGT. Between the trimmed V and J ends, which lost 4 bases and 5 bases, there was a span of 8 bases. The CDR3 sequence: CASSARGTEAFF. As DNA, the CDR3 is TGTGCCAGCAGTGCCCGAGGGACTGAAGCTTTCTTT.

This clone was observed a handful of times. The chain links TRBV19 to TRBJ2-1; 9 bases agree with TRBD2. Losses at the gene ends were 7 bases for V and 0 bases for J; bases not matched to a gene: 10. Germline V gene data show CDR1 as LNHDA and CDR2 as SQIVND (reference sequence). The CDR3 is made up of 17 amino acids. The CDR3: CASMSSGRRSSYNEQFF. The CDR3 nucleotides read TGTGCCAGTATGAGTAGCGGGAGACGGAGCTCCTACAATGAGCAGTTCTTC.

This clone was counted between two and nine times. CDR3 amino acids: CATTGRANADEQYF. The CDR3 nucleotides read TGTGCCACCACCGGGAGAGCAAATGCCGACGAGCAGTACTTC. J is TRBJ2-7 and V is TRBV28, with D possibly being TRBD2 (6 bases). The CDR3 runs to 14 residues. The germline CDR1 and CDR2 sequences are MDHEN and SYDVKM. Trimming pared 10 bases from V and 5 bases from J, leaving 21 bases between.

V is TRBV28 and J is TRBJ2-7; tentatively, D is TRBD2 (6 bases). The CDR3 extends over 15 amino acids. V lost 7 bases and J lost 4, with 20 bases in between. The germline gives CDR1 MDHEN, CDR2 SYDVKM. The CDR3 DNA sequence: TGTGCCAGCATTAATCCGGGCATAGCGGCTTACGAGCAGTACTTC. Its protein is CASINPGIAAYEQYF. Complete variable domain (other parts from reference TRBV28 and TRBJ2-7): DVKVTQSSRYLVKRTGEKVFLECVQDMDHENMFWYRQDPGLGLRLIYFSYDVKMKEKGDIPEGYSVSREKKERFSLILESASTNQTSMYLCASINPGIAAYEQYFGPGTRLTVT.

The table lists this clone with a few counts. This sequence joins TRBV18 and TRBJ1-5; D remains ambiguous. The CDR3 sequence is 15 residues long. The V gene lost 3 bases and the J gene lost 3 bases, with 12 bases spanning the gap. Germline-derived CDR1 and CDR2 are KGHSH and LQKENI. CDR3 DNA: TGTGCCAGCTCACCCCTCGAGGGATTCAATCAGCCCCAGCATTTT. Translating it yields CASSPLEGFNQPQHF.

The V and J genes are TRBV7-8 and TRBJ2-1; perhaps TRBD2 as D (6 bases). The CDR3 is 14 amino acids. CDR1 is SGHVS, CDR2 FQNEAQ, per germline. The ends were cut back, 5 bases at V and 5 bases at J, with 13 bases in the middle. CDR3 nucleotides: TGTGCCAGCAGCCAAAACGGGGGAAACAATGAGCAGTTCTTC. Its protein product is CASSQNGGNNEQFF.

This clone was seen more than once but under ten times. The rearrangement links TRBV5-1 to TRBJ1-5; D ambiguous. Trimming removed 0 bases at V and 5 bases at J, with 9 bases between. CDR3 size: 14 residues. The germline CDR1 and CDR2 sequences are SGHRS and YFSETQ. CDR3 sequence reads: CASSLGGFDQPQHF. The CDR3 DNA reads as TGCGCCAGCAGCTTGGGAGGGTTTGATCAGCCCCAGCATTTT.

The genes are TRBV7-9 and TRBJ2-7; 12 bases are shared with TRBD2. This CDR3 is 16 amino acids long. CDR1 is SEHNR, CDR2 FQNEAQ, per germline (reference sequence). V trimming: 5 bases; J trimming: 3 bases; junction bases outside the gene matches: 8. CDR3 DNA sequence: TGTGCCAGCAGCCTAGGACTAGCGGGGCTAGACTACGAGCAGTACTTC. Translating it yields CASSLGLAGLDYEQYF.